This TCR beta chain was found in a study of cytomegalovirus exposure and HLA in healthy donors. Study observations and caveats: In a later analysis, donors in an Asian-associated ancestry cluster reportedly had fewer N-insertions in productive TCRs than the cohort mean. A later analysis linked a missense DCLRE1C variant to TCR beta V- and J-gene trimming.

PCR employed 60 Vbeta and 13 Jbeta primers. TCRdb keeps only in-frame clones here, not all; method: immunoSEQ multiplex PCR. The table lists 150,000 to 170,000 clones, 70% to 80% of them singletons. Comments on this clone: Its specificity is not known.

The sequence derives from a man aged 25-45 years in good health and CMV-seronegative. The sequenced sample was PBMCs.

The CDR3 is CASSVGVVNTEAFF. The CDR3 DNA follows: TGTGCCAGCAGTGTAGGGGTGGTGAACACTGAAGCTTTCTTT. The chain couples TRBV2 to TRBJ1-1, with D perhaps matching TRBD1 (5 bases). This CDR3 contains 14 residues. The V gene lost 4 bases and the J gene lost 0 bases, with 9 bases spanning the gap. CDR1 and CDR2 (germline): SNHLY, FYNNEI. The whole variable domain, filled in from reference TRBV2 and TRBJ1-1, reads EPEVTQTPSHQVTQMGQEVILRCVPISNHLYFYWYRQILGQKVEFLVSFYNNEISEKSEIFDDQFSVERPDGSNFTLKIRSTKLEDSAMYFCASSVGVVNTEAFFGQGTRLTVV.